This T cell receptor (beta chain) stems from a study of blood T cell repertoires in COVID-19. J was trimmed by 2 bases and V by 3 bases; bases with no gene match: 11. Germline CDR1 LGHNT, CDR2 FRNRAP. This CDR3 comprises 18 residues. Here immunoSEQ multiplex PCR was the method, and the copy in TCRdb shows in-frame clones only, minus some. The sample shows 200,000 to 250,000 clones, around 84% of them seen only once. V usage is TRBV12-5 and J usage is TRBJ1-3; 9 bases line up with TRBD1. The TCR sequence derives from a man between 40 and 49 years old who had recovered from COVID-19. What was sequenced was PBMCs or T cells enriched from blood (not recorded which). CDR3 DNA: TGTGCTAGTGGTTTTGAGGGACAGGGAATCGTGACTGGAAACACCATATATTTT. This gives the protein CASGFEGQGIVTGNTIYF.